The 9 T cell receptor beta chains presented below share a single source sample, sequenced in a study of T-cell memory formation after mild COVID-19. TCRdb reanalysed the 5' RACE reads using MiXCR and keeps one entry per CDR3 protein. Of 150,000 to 200,000 distinct CDR3 sequences in the sample, 16% are singletons; the top ten hold 2% to 2.5%. Material for sequencing was PBMCs or a T cell subset sorted from them (not recorded which). These receptors were obtained from an adult woman who had mild COVID-19 (a few samples of this study predate the infection). Cell type and time point are not known.

In this sample, this clonotype turned up a few times. The chain recombines TRBV9 with TRBJ2-5; 8 nucleotides agree with TRBD1. The germline CDR1 and CDR2 sequences are SGDLS and YYNGEE. The CDR3 totals 16 residues. J was trimmed by 5 bases and V by 2 bases; bases with no gene match: 11. The CDR3: CASSVEDRVVWETQYF. The CDR3 DNA sequence: TGTGCCAGCAGCGTCGAGGACAGGGTTGTGTGGGAGACCCAGTACTTC.

This clonotype was seen a handful of times. The chain employs TRBV11-2 and TRBJ1-2; D is uncertain. The CDR3 spans 14 residues. Trimming pared 1 base from V and 7 bases from J, leaving 13 bases between. Germline CDR1 and CDR2: SGHAT and FQNNGV. The CDR3 DNA follows: TGTGCCAGCAGCTTAGGGGTCACAGTGGTTGGCTACACCTTC. This sequence encodes CASSLGVTVVGYTF.

The chain links TRBV30 to TRBJ1-2; D ambiguous. Germline CDR1 and CDR2: GTSNPN and SVGIG (reference sequence). V lost 5 bases, J lost 2 bases, and 12 bases lay in between. The CDR3 extends over 13 amino acids. CDR3: CAWDTERNYGYTF. The CDR3, as DNA: TGTGCCTGGGACACAGAGCGGAACTATGGCTACACCTTC.

The chain links TRBV20-1 to TRBJ2-1; 9 nucleotides align to TRBD2. Germline V gene sequence: CDR1 DFQATT, CDR2 SNEGSKA (reference sequence). This CDR3 spans 16 amino acids. The junction had 9 bases not matched to a gene; V was cut back by 5 bases and J by 1 base. The CDR3 sequence is CSAVIAGVGSYNEQFF. The CDR3 DNA sequence: TGCAGTGCTGTAATAGCGGGAGTTGGATCCTACAATGAGCAGTTCTTC.

At least ten counts were recorded for this clonotype. This chain joins TRBV7-8 and TRBJ2-1; D might be TRBD2 (6 bases). Germline values: CDR1 SGHVS, CDR2 FQNEAQ. This CDR3 is 13 amino acids long. The V gene lost 0 bases and the J gene lost 13 bases, with 13 bases spanning the gap. CDR3 sequence reads: CASSLAPGVYQFF. CDR3 coding DNA: TGTGCCAGCAGCTTAGCTCCGGGAGTCTATCAGTTCTTC.

V gene TRBV4-1 combines with J gene TRBJ2-7; 8 nucleotides align to TRBD2. Trimming at V came to 2 bases and at J to 5 bases, leaving 8 bases not matched to a gene. The CDR3 has 15 amino acids. From germline, CDR1 is MGHRA and CDR2 YSYEKL. CDR3: CASSQLWRGVHEQYF. The DNA for the CDR3 is TGCGCCAGCAGCCAACTTTGGCGGGGGGTCCACGAGCAGTACTTC.

This sequence joins TRBV5-1 and TRBJ2-1; 7 bases agree with TRBD2. The CDR3 has 15 amino acids. With V trimmed by 3 bases and J by 0 bases, 3 bases remained unmatched. Germline CDR1 is SGHRS and CDR2 is YFSETQ. CDR3 residues: CASSSGGSSYNEQFF. The DNA for the CDR3 is TGCGCCAGCAGCTCGGGAGGAAGCTCCTACAATGAGCAGTTCTTC. Combining the CDR3 with reference TRBV5-1 and TRBJ2-1 gives the whole variable domain KAGVTQTPRYLIKTRGQQVTLSCSPISGHRSVSWYQQTPGQGLQFLFEYFSETQRNKGNFPGRFSGRQFSNSRSEMNVSTLELGDSALYLCASSSGGSSYNEQFFGPGTRLTVL.

In this sample, this clonotype turned up many times. This rearrangement joins TRBV5-1 to TRBJ2-5; D gene uncertain. This CDR3 contains 13 residues. The ends were cut back, 0 bases at V and 1 base at J, with 4 bases in the middle. In germline, CDR1 is SGHRS, CDR2 YFSETQ. The CDR3 loop reads CASSLVSQETQYF. CDR3 sequence (DNA): TGCGCCAGCAGCTTGGTCAGCCAAGAGACCCAGTACTTC.

The rearrangement links TRBV12-3 or TRBV12-4 to TRBJ2-1; 7 nucleotides match TRBD2. V shed 3 bases and J 0 bases; nucleotides not matched to a gene: 5. The CDR3 has 16 residues. CDR3: CASSLSSGSSYNEQFF. CDR3 nucleotides: TGTGCCAGCAGTTTGTCTAGCGGCAGCTCCTACAATGAGCAGTTCTTC.